The present TCR beta chain was sequenced within a study of blood T cell repertoires in COVID-19. Study as a whole: PBMCs, B-cell-depleted T cells, or T cells provided the cDNA or gDNA that made up the material.

The CDR3 loop spans 13 amino acids. Per germline, CDR1 SEHNR and CDR2 FQNEAQ (reference sequence). V was trimmed by 5 bases and J by 5 bases, leaving 12 bases between them. Study processing details: Estimated nucleated cell counts came from reference gene primer amplification. The repertoire was sequenced with immunoSEQ multiplex PCR; TCRdb's copy has only in-frame clones and lacks some. The V and J calls and the clone size are those of that table, but D and trimming were determined from the DNA. Of more than 150,000 clones in the sample, about four fifths were seen once. The rearrangement links TRBV7-9 to TRBJ1-2; unclear D gene. This receptor was taken from a human donor in a cohort sampled during active COVID-19. Sequencing was performed on peripheral blood. Here the CDR3 reads CASSLLPRYGYTF. As DNA, the CDR3 is TGTGCCAGCAGCCTCCTACCTCGATATGGCTACACCTTC.